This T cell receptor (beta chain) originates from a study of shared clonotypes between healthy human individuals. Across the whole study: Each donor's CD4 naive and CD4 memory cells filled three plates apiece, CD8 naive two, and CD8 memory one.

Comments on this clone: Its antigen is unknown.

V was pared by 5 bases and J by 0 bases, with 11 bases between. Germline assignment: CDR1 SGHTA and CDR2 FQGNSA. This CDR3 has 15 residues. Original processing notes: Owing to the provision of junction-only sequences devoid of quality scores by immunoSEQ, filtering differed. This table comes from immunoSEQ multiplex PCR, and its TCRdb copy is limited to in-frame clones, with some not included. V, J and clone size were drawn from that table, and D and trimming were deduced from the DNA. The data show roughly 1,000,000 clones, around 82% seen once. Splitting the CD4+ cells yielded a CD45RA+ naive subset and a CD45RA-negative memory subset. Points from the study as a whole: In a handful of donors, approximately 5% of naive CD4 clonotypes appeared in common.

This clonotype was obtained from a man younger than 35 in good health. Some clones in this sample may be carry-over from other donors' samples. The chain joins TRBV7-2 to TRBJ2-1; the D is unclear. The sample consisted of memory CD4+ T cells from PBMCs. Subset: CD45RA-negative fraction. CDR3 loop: CASSPTASSYNEQFF. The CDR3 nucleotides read TGTGCCAGCAGCCCTACTGCCAGCTCCTACAATGAGCAGTTCTTC. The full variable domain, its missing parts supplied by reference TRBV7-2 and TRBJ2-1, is GAGVSQSPSNKVTEKGKDVELRCDPISGHTALYWYRQSLGQGLEFLIYFQGNSAPDKSGLPSDRFSAERTGGSVSTLTIQRTQQEDSAVYLCASSPTASSYNEQFFGPGTRLTVL.